The TCR beta chain described here comes from a study of shared clonotypes between healthy human individuals. An approximately 220 ng quantity of DNA, 30,000 to 35,000 T cell genomes, went into the sorted-subset replicate PCRs. Per the original data handling: ImmunoSEQ gave junction-only sequences without quality scores, so filtering differed. TCRdb's table, derived via immunoSEQ multiplex PCR, lists solely in-frame clones and lacks some. That table furnishes V, J and clone size, whereas the DNA furnished D and trimming. The table includes some 2,400,000 clones, 90% to 97% detected once. About this clone: Its antigen is as yet unknown.

V dropped 3 bases and J dropped 5 bases, with 10 bases sitting between them. The CDR3 has 13 amino acids. Germline CDR1 is SQVTM and CDR2 is ANQGSEA. General study results and limits: The sole specimen, blood, was sampled, and tissue repertoires likely differ.

This clonotype was sampled from a man aged 18 to 30 in good health. Material for sequencing was naive CD4+ T cells sorted from blood. The subset is: CD45RA+ positively selected. The chain is built from TRBV29-1 and TRBJ2-2; the D gene is possibly TRBD1 (5 bases). In DNA form, the CDR3 reads TGCAGCGTTGATACAGGACGAACCGGGGAGCTGTTTTTT. This translates into CSVDTGRTGELFF.